This TCR beta chain was sequenced during a study of human T cells and chemical hapten exposure (dated by TCRdb to about 2021). In the study overall: For sensitization, 2% DPC in acetone was applied to a 2 cm by 2 cm area of upper inner arm skin. Throughout the roughly 25-week study period, patients were also given weekly therapeutic DPC doses on the scalp. Patch testing was done on the upper back using Finn chambers containing 0.01% DPC, and results were scored after 6 days according to International Contact Dermatitis Research Group standards. Most of the patients in the cohort were female, and the cohort covered alopecia areata with under or over 50% scalp involvement, alopecia totalis and alopecia universalis. Libraries were pooled for sequencing, and per-sample TCR yields varied mainly because of small differences in library volumes within the pool. In alopecia patients, the study followed how the peripheral blood TCR repertoire changed in vivo over primary and secondary sensitization to diphenylcyclopropenone (DPC), a hapten. Blood was sampled from patients pre-sensitization (week 0) and at 2, 6 and about 24 weeks after DPC sensitization. Approximately 30 alopecia patients provided blood for TCR sequencing at one to four time points (pre-sensitization, 2, 6 and 24 weeks).

This clonotype has more than one count but fewer than ten. The specificity of this receptor is unknown. Per-base qualities were not stored, and no clone one base away is much larger. Libraries were constructed by RACE. TCRdb records NextSeq 500 as the sequencer. During library preparation, unique molecular identifiers were attached to individual cDNA molecules so that TCRs could be counted in a quantitative, reproducible way. Each blood RNA sample was used to sequence both TCR alpha and TCR beta chains. Regarding the original processing steps: A median of about 87,000 TCRs per sample was observed, with a range of roughly 23,224 to 750,000. The Decombinator software suite was used to annotate V, J and CDR3 in the TCR reads. To make PS versus PT1 abundance plots, every sample was subsampled to the same number of TCRs (28,000). Expanded TCRs were defined as absent before sensitization and observed at least eight times at the 2-week time point. TCRdb redid the processing of the public reads, applying fastp at Q25 and MiXCR, and retained in-frame beta chains. Every CDR3 protein is listed once, alongside the most common genes and DNA of its rows. TCRdb, rather than the study authors, made the V and J calls. The sample data list 150,000 to 200,000 distinct CDR3 sequences, and about 14% of these were observed just once. Together, the top ten hold about 1.8% of the sample.

V loses 0 bases of germline sequence and J loses 1 base, and the interval between the two ends is 7 bases. Taken from the germline V gene, the CDR1 and CDR2 loops are MNHEY and SVGAGI. The CDR3 runs 16 residues from the cysteine to the phenylalanine. Only CDR3 DNA remains: 48 bases, in frame from the first base. What the authors observed across the whole study: After repeated subsampling, changes were observed in the strength of the expansion versus patch-test correlation and in the threshold at which the correlation became significant. DPC sensitization did not change how many TCRs were above 1 in 1000 frequency, and no evidence was found of alterations in global repertoire structure. Patch test score was positively correlated with the number of PT1 expanded TCRs, with significance at thresholds 8, 16 and 32 but not at 4. Alopecia, a presumed autoimmune disease, was present in all patients, so the immune response of the patients might differ from that of healthy individuals. Compared with pre-sensitization or healthy control sets, expanded TCRs formed significantly more large CDR3 similarity clusters, which is consistent with antigen-driven responses.

Read against the paper, the sample's time point label means: patch test 1, 2 weeks after DPC sensitization. The sample's treatment or condition, from its label and the paper: therapeutic diphenylcyclopropenone sensitization with weekly scalp DPC. At every patch-test visit, the blood draw took place before the patch test was put on. To be eligible, patients had to be aged 18 to 70, diagnosed with alopecia and judged suitable for DPC therapy, while pregnant patients were excluded. Total RNA was extracted from unfractionated whole blood collected in Tempus Blood RNA tubes. The sequence links TRBV6-5 to TRBJ1-6, with the D gene too uncertain to name. The sample consisted of whole blood, taken in connection with sensitization to the hapten diphenylcyclopropenone (DPC). This TCR derives from a woman aged 25 to 39 with alopecia areata. Some clones in this sample may be carry-over from other donors' samples. The CDR3 region: CASSYSRPSYNSPLHF. The base sequence is TGTGCCAGCAGTTACTCCAGGCCGTCCTATAATTCACCCCTCCACTTT.